The 14 T cell receptor beta chains in this list originate from one sample, sequenced in a study of blood T cell repertoires in COVID-19. TCRdb keeps only in-frame clones here, not all; method: immunoSEQ multiplex PCR. The profile shows about 370,000 clones, 85% to 90% of them singletons. The sample comprised PBMCs or T cells enriched from blood (not recorded which). The receptors here all came from a man aged 18-30 years who had recovered from COVID-19.

The V call is TRBV24-1, the J call TRBJ2-3; 8 bases agree with TRBD1. The V gene end was trimmed by 7 bases and the J gene end by 6 bases; junction bases not matched to a gene: 8. Per the germline V gene, CDR1 is KGHDR and CDR2 is SFDVKD. CDR3 length: 14 residues. The CDR3 DNA sequence: TGTGCCACCAGCGCCCAGGGGGCTCGTGATACGCAGTATTTT. This sequence encodes CATSAQGARDTQYF.

The rearrangement uses TRBV5-1 and TRBJ2-5; D is perhaps TRBD2 (6 bases). This CDR3 spans 13 amino acids. CDR1 SGHRS and CDR2 YFSETQ come from the germline V gene. The germline V and J ends were trimmed by 5 bases and 2 bases, with 10 bases remaining between them. The CDR3 region is CASRAGTQETQYF. CDR3 in DNA: TGCGCCAGCAGGGCCGGGACTCAAGAGACCCAGTACTTC.

The gene calls are TRBV7-2 and TRBJ2-6; D is ambiguous. In germline, CDR1 is SGHTA, CDR2 FQGNSA. Trimming cost V 0 bases and J 0 bases, with 9 bases left between them. This CDR3 spans 17 amino acids. CDR3 DNA: TGTGCCAGCAGCTTAGCGCGATTAAGCTCTGGGGCCAACGTCCTGACTTTC. This sequence encodes CASSLARLSSGANVLTF.

Concerning this clone itself: Additional DNA sequences in this sample encode the identical CDR3. The chain has TRBV7-2 and TRBJ1-5; D is unclear. The V end lost 4 bases, the J end lost 2 bases, and 6 bases lay between the germline ends. Germline V gene sequence: CDR1 SGHTA, CDR2 FQGNSA. The CDR3 length is 13 residues. The CDR3 DNA reads TGTGCCAGCAGCTCCCGGGGCAATCAGCCCCAGCATTTT. Translation gives CASSSRGNQPQHF.

The V and J genes are TRBV9 and TRBJ2-1; TRBD2 matches at 8 bases. CDR1 is SGDLS and CDR2 is YYNGEE in the germline V gene. The junction had 14 bases not matched to a gene; V was cut back by 3 bases and J by 0 bases. The CDR3 is 19 amino acids. Written as DNA, the CDR3 is TGTGCCAGCAGCGCCGAAGCGGGGGATTATAGTGTCTCCTACAATGAGCAGTTCTTC. It is translated as CASSAEAGDYSVSYNEQFF.

The chain joins TRBV7-2 to TRBJ1-5; TRBD1 matches at 8 bases. This CDR3 is 14 amino acids long. Trimming at V came to 4 bases and at J to 7 bases, leaving 6 bases not matched to a gene. Germline V CDR1 and CDR2: SGHTA, FQGNSA. The DNA for the CDR3 is TGTGCCAGCAGCTCTGGACAGGGCGGGCAGCCCCAGCATTTT. It specifies CASSSGQGGQPQHF.

The chain uses TRBV18 and TRBJ1-3; maybe TRBD1 (6 bases). Germline assignment: CDR1 KGHSH and CDR2 LQKENI. The CDR3 spans 16 residues. V lost 2 bases to trimming and J lost 2 bases, with 13 bases between them. CDR3 region: CASSPNGGAPGNTIYF. CDR3 DNA: TGTGCCAGCTCACCAAACGGGGGGGCTCCTGGAAACACCATATATTTT.

This sequence joins TRBV25-1 and TRBJ2-5; D may be TRBD2 (6 bases). The CDR3 length is 14 residues. Germline CDR1 and CDR2: MGHDK and SYGVNS. V gave up 5 bases and J gave up 5 bases, with 15 bases separating them. For the CDR3, the DNA is TGTGCCAGCAGTTCCAGCCCAGGGAGGGAGACCCAGTACTTC. Residues: CASSSSPGRETQYF.

The rearrangement joins TRBV18 to TRBJ2-7; weak D call: TRBD1 (7 bases). The CDR3 runs 15 residues. Germline V gene data show CDR1 as KGHSH and CDR2 as LQKENI. The germline V and J ends were trimmed by 3 bases and 0 bases, with 12 bases remaining between them. The CDR3 loop is CASSPEGANSYEQYF. In nucleotides, the CDR3 is TGTGCCAGCTCACCGGAGGGGGCAAACTCCTACGAGCAGTACTTC.

V and J are TRBV28 and TRBJ2-7; possibly TRBD1 for D (6 bases). There are 14 residues in the CDR3. V was clipped by 7 bases and J by 6 bases, with 19 bases between them. CDR1 MDHEN and CDR2 SYDVKM come from the germline V gene. Here the CDR3 reads CASTNQHRVGEQYF. CDR3 in DNA: TGTGCCAGCACCAACCAACACAGGGTGGGCGAGCAGTACTTC.

The chain couples TRBV29-1 to TRBJ1-2, with D possibly being TRBD1 (6 bases). Germline lookup yields CDR1 SQVTM and CDR2 ANQGSEA. Trimming cost V 0 bases and J 1 base, with 9 bases left between them. The CDR3 is made up of 14 amino acids. CDR3 sequence (DNA): TGCAGCGTTGAAGAACAGGGTTTTAACTATGGCTACACCTTC. Translating gives CSVEEQGFNYGYTF.

The V and J genes are TRBV6-4 and TRBJ1-6; no firm D call. The V end was cut by 4 bases, the J end by 9 bases, with 10 bases between. This CDR3 is 13 amino acids long. CDR1 is MRHNA and CDR2 is SNTAGT in the germline V gene. In nucleotides, the CDR3 is TGTGCCAGCAGTGCCCAGAGCGGTTCACCCCTCCACTTT. It is translated as CASSAQSGSPLHF.

This chain connects TRBV4-2 to TRBJ1-3; no clear D gene. CDR1 and CDR2 from the germline V gene are LGHNA and YNFKEQ. V lost 0 bases, J lost 2 bases, and 11 bases lay in between. The CDR3 is 16 amino acids. Here the CDR3 reads CASSQDQGGTGNTIYF. CDR3 nucleotide sequence: TGTGCCAGCAGCCAAGATCAAGGAGGAACTGGAAACACCATATATTTT.

This chain connects TRBV5-1 to TRBJ1-1; TRBD1 matches 7 bases. J gave up 0 bases and V 3 bases, and 5 bases lay outside the gene matches. The germline CDR1 and CDR2 sequences are SGHRS and YFSETQ. This CDR3 has 15 amino acids. The CDR3 DNA reads TGCGCCAGCAGCTCTTCAGGGGGTTTGAACACTGAAGCTTTCTTT. It yields the protein CASSSSGGLNTEAFF.